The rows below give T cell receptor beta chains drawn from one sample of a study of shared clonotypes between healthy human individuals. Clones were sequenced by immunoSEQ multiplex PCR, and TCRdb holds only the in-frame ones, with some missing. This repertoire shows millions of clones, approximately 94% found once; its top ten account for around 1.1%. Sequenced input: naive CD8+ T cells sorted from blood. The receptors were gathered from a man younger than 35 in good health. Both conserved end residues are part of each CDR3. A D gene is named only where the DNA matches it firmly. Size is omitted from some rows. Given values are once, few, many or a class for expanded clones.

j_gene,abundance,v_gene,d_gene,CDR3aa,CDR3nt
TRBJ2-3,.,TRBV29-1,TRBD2,CSVDRTSGVKDTQYF,TGCAGCGTTGATCGAACTAGCGGGGTAAAAGATACGCAGTATTTT
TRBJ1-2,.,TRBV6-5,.,CASSYSGEDGYTF,TGTGCCAGCAGTTACTCGGGGGAAGATGGCTACACCTTC
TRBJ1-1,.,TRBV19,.,CASSPATASWDEAFF,TGTGCCAGTAGTCCGGCGACAGCGAGTTGGGATGAAGCTTTCTTT
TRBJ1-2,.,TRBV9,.,CASSVSRGYGYTF,TGTGCCAGCAGCGTATCCAGGGGCTATGGCTACACCTTC
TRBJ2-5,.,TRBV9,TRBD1,CASSVQGAQETQYF,TGTGCCAGCAGCGTTCAGGGGGCCCAAGAGACCCAGTACTTC
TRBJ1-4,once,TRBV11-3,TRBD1,CASSLEDRGICEKLFF,TGTGCCAGCAGCTTAGAGGACAGGGGGATTTGTGAAAAACTGTTTTTT
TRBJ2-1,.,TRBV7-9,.,CASSQGWASGPYNEQFF,TGTGCCAGCAGCCAGGGGTGGGCTAGCGGCCCCTACAATGAGCAGTTCTTC
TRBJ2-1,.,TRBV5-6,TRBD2,CASSLSTGGSYNEQFF,TGTGCCAGCAGCTTGTCTACGGGAGGCTCCTACAATGAGCAGTTCTTC
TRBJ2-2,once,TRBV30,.,CAWSVPQGYTGELFF,TGTGCCTGGAGTGTACCTCAGGGATACACCGGGGAGCTGTTTTTT
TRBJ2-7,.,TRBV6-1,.,CASNLRDGSSYEQYF,TGTGCCAGCAACCTCCGGGACGGGAGCTCCTACGAGCAGTACTTC